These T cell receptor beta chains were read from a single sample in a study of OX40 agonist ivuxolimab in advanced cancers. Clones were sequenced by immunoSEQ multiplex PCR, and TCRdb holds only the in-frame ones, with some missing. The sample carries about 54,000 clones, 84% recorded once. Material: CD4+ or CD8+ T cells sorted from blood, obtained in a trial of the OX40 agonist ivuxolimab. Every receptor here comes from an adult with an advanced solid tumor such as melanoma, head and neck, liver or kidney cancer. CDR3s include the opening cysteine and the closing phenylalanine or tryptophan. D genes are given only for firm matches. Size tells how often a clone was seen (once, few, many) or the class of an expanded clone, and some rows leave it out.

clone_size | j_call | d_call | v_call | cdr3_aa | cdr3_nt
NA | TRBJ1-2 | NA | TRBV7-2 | CASSPDSGQKAYGYTF | TGTGCCAGCAGCCCTGATTCTGGGCAGAAAGCCTATGGCTACACCTTC
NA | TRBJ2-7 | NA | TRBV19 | CASSVDVSSYEQYF | TGTGCCAGTAGTGTTGACGTGAGCTCCTACGAGCAGTACTTC
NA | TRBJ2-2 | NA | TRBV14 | CASSQDPGVGELFF | TGTGCCAGCAGCCAAGATCCAGGGGTCGGGGAGCTGTTTTTT
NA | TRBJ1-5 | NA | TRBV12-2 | CASRFSQGIHVAKSNQPQHF | TGTGCAAGTCGCTTTTCTCAAGGGATCCATGTAGCGAAGAGCAATCAGCCCCAGCATTTT
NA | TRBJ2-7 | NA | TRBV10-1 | CASSDPGEGNYEQYF | TGCGCCAGCAGTGATCCGGGGGAAGGTAACTACGAGCAGTACTTC
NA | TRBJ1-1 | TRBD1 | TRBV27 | CASGRQGTEAFF | TGTGCCAGCGGACGACAGGGGACTGAAGCTTTCTTT
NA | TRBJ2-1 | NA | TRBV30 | CAWSVNRNEQFF | TGTGCCTGGAGTGTAAATAGGAATGAGCAGTTCTTC
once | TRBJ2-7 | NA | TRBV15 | CATSREAAYEQYF | TGTGCCACCAGCAGAGAGGCAGCTTACGAGCAGTACTTC
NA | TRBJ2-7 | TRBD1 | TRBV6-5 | CASSTNPGGVQYF | TGTGCCAGCAGTACGAACCCAGGGGGCGTACAGTACTTC
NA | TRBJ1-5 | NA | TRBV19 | CASSIFVRANNQPQHF | TGTGCCAGTAGTATTTTTGTCAGGGCTAACAATCAGCCCCAGCATTTT
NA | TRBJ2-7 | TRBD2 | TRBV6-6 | CASSPSSGGGEQYF | TGTGCCAGCAGTCCCAGTAGCGGGGGAGGCGAGCAGTACTTC
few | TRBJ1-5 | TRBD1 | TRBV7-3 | CASSLRQGSQPQHF | TGTGCCAGCAGCTTAAGACAGGGGAGTCAGCCCCAGCATTTT
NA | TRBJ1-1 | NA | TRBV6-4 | CASSGGLGGNTEAFF | TGTGCCAGCAGTGGGGGATTGGGGGGGAACACTGAAGCTTTCTTT
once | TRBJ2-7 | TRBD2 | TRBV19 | CASSIRDYQYEQYF | TGTGCCAGTAGTATCCGGGACTACCAGTACGAGCAGTACTTC
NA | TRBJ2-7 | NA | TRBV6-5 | CASSSLRFGIPYEQYF | TGTGCCAGCAGTTCCTTGAGATTTGGGATCCCCTACGAGCAGTACTTC
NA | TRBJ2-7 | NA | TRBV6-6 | CASSSPRTAYEQYF | TGTGCCAGCAGTTCCCCGAGGACTGCCTACGAGCAGTACTTC
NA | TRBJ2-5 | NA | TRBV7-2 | CASRDTTDEETQYF | TGTGCCAGCCGAGACACCACGGATGAAGAGACCCAGTACTTC
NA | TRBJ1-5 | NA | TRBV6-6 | CASRGAPEFSQPQHF | TGTGCCAGCAGAGGCGCCCCGGAATTTAGTCAGCCCCAGCATTTT
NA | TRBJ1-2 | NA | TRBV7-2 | CASSSQRVGGYTF | TGTGCCAGCAGCTCCCAAAGGGTTGGGGGCTACACCTTC
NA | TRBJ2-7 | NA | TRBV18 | CASSPERSTYEQYF | TGTGCCAGCTCACCAGAAAGATCCACCTACGAGCAGTACTTC
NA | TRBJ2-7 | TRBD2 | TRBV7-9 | CASSLGRGLAGEGEQYF | TGTGCCAGCAGCTTAGGTCGGGGACTAGCGGGAGAGGGCGAGCAGTACTTC
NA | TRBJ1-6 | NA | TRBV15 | CATSNGVFETNYNSPLHF | TGTGCCACCAGCAATGGGGTTTTTGAGACAAACTATAATTCACCCCTCCACTTT
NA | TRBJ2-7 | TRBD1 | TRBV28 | CASRGQGATDSYEQYF | TGTGCCAGCAGAGGACAGGGGGCCACCGACTCCTACGAGCAGTACTTC
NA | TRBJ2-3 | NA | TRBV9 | CASSATVGLPDTQYF | TGTGCCAGCAGCGCGACGGTGGGACTTCCAGATACGCAGTATTTT
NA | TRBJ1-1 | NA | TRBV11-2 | CASSLSGPWGTEAFF | TGTGCCAGCAGCTTGTCGGGACCGTGGGGAACTGAAGCTTTCTTT
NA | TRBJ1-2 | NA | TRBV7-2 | CASSLEYFSGVDTF | TGTGCCAGCAGCTTAGAGTATTTTTCAGGGGTTGACACCTTC
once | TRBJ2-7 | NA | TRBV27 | CASSPSWLSEQYF | TGTGCCAGCAGTCCCTCCTGGCTATCCGAGCAGTACTTC
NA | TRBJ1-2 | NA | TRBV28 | CASSLRQLANYGYTF | TGTGCCAGCAGTTTAAGGCAGTTAGCTAACTATGGCTACACCTTC
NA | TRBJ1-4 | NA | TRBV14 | CASSQLSIQGRGGKLFF | TGTGCCAGCAGCCAGCTCAGTATACAGGGACGCGGAGGAAAACTGTTTTTT
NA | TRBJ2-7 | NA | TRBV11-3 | CASSGGPEQYF | TGTGCCAGCAGCGGTGGCCCAGAGCAGTACTTC
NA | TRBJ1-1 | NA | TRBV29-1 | CSVLVDSLNTEAFF | TGCAGCGTCCTCGTGGACAGCCTGAACACTGAAGCTTTCTTT
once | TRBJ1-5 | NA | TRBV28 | CASSLTGSGRQPQHF | TGTGCCAGCAGCTTAACAGGGTCAGGGAGACAGCCCCAGCATTTT
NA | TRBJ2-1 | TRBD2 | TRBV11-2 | CASSLDGRDGNEQFF | TGTGCCAGCAGCTTAGACGGGAGGGACGGCAATGAGCAGTTCTTC
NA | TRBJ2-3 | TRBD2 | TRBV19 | CASSIGAGGPEDTQYF | TGTGCCAGTAGTATAGGGGCGGGAGGGCCTGAAGATACGCAGTATTTT
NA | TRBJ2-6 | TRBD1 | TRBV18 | CASSLRTGIGSGANVLTF | TGTGCCAGCTCACTCCGGACAGGGATAGGTTCTGGGGCCAACGTCCTGACTTTC
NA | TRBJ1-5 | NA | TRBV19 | CASSKSGVIPNQPQHF | TGTGCCAGTAGTAAATCTGGGGTAATTCCCAATCAGCCCCAGCATTTT
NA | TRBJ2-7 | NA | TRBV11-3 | CASSLGVAAFDEQYF | TGTGCCAGCAGCTTAGGGGTGGCCGCCTTTGACGAGCAGTACTTC
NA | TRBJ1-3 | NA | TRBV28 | CASRPAGGRSGNTIYF | TGTGCCAGCAGACCCGCCGGTGGCCGCTCTGGAAACACCATATATTTT
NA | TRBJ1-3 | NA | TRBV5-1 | CASSLDPIYVGNTIYF | TGCGCCAGCAGCTTGGACCCCATCTACGTCGGAAACACCATATATTTT
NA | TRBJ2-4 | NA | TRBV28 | CASTMGGNSKNIQYF | TGTGCCAGCACCATGGGGGGTAATTCCAAAAACATTCAGTACTTC
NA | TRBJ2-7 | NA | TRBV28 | CASKEGLIYEQYF | TGTGCCAGCAAAGAGGGACTCATCTACGAGCAGTACTTC
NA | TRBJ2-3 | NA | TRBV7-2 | CASSSDLTDTQYF | TGTGCCAGCAGCTCGGACCTCACAGATACGCAGTATTTT
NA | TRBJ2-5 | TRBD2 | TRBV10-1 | CASSESGRAETQYF | TGCGCCAGCAGTGAGTCAGGGAGGGCGGAGACCCAGTACTTC
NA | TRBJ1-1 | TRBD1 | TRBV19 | CASSPRRDSGSRGAFF | TGTGCCAGTAGTCCAAGGAGGGACAGTGGCTCCCGAGGAGCTTTCTTT
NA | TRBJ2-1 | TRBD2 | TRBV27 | CASSLAGTSGGVEQFF | TGTGCCAGCAGTTTAGCCGGGACTAGCGGAGGGGTTGAGCAGTTCTTC
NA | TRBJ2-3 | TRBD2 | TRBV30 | CAWSPGLAGFSSTDTQYF | TGTGCCTGGAGTCCGGGACTAGCGGGATTTTCTAGCACAGATACGCAGTATTTT
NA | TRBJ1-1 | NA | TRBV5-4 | CASSSRWRSLANTEAFF | TGTGCCAGCAGCTCTAGGTGGCGGTCCCTCGCGAACACTGAAGCTTTCTTT
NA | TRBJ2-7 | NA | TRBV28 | CASSFAGPQAYEQYF | TGTGCCAGCAGTTTCGCCGGGCCCCAGGCCTACGAGCAGTACTTC